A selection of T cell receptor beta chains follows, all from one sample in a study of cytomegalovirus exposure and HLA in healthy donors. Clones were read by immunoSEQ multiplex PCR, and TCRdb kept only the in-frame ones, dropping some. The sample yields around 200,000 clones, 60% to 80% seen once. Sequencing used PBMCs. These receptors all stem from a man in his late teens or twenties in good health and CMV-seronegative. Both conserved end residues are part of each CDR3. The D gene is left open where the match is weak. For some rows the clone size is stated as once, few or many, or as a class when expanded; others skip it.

CDR3aa: CASSQDRRAEKLFF; CDR3nt: TGCGCCAGCAGCCAAGATCGGAGGGCGGAAAAACTGTTTTTT; len: 14; v_gene: TRBV4-3; j_gene: TRBJ1-4; abundance: -; d_gene: -
CDR3aa: CASSQVYPGGTNYNEQFF; CDR3nt: TGTGCCAGCAGCCAAGTATACCCGGGGGGTACGAACTACAATGAGCAGTTCTTC; len: 18; v_gene: TRBV14; j_gene: TRBJ2-1; abundance: -; d_gene: TRBD2
CDR3aa: CASSHGQPGNTIYF; CDR3nt: TGTGCCAGCAGCCATGGACAGCCTGGAAACACCATATATTTT; len: 14; v_gene: TRBV11-1; j_gene: TRBJ1-3; abundance: once; d_gene: -
CDR3aa: CASSFGNSVETQYF; CDR3nt: TGCGCCAGCAGCTTCGGGAATAGCGTAGAGACCCAGTACTTC; len: 14; v_gene: TRBV5-1; j_gene: TRBJ2-5; abundance: -; d_gene: -
CDR3aa: CASSPGLAGVGNEQFF; CDR3nt: TGTGCCAGCAGCCCCGGACTAGCGGGAGTAGGCAATGAGCAGTTCTTC; len: 16; v_gene: TRBV11-2; j_gene: TRBJ2-1; abundance: -; d_gene: TRBD2
CDR3aa: CSARAAETQYF; CDR3nt: TGCAGTGCCCGTGCGGCGGAGACCCAGTACTTC; len: 11; v_gene: TRBV20-1; j_gene: TRBJ2-5; abundance: -; d_gene: -
CDR3aa: CATSTTGQANYGYTF; CDR3nt: TGTGCCACCTCGACGACAGGCCAGGCTAACTATGGCTACACCTTC; len: 15; v_gene: TRBV27; j_gene: TRBJ1-2; abundance: -; d_gene: -
CDR3aa: CASSQDIAGGETQYF; CDR3nt: TGCGCCAGCAGCCAAGATATAGCGGGGGGTGAGACCCAGTACTTC; len: 15; v_gene: TRBV4-1; j_gene: TRBJ2-5; abundance: -; d_gene: TRBD2
CDR3aa: CASSLDTRRYYNEQFF; CDR3nt: TGTGCCAGCAGCTTAGACACTCGCCGTTATTACAATGAGCAGTTCTTC; len: 16; v_gene: TRBV11-3; j_gene: TRBJ2-1; abundance: -; d_gene: -
CDR3aa: CASLARVDNEQFF; CDR3nt: TGTGCCAGTCTAGCTCGGGTGGACAATGAGCAGTTCTTC; len: 13; v_gene: TRBV25-1; j_gene: TRBJ2-1; abundance: -; d_gene: -
CDR3aa: CATRTGSNQPQHF; CDR3nt: TGTGCCACCCGGACGGGGTCGAATCAGCCCCAGCATTTT; len: 13; v_gene: TRBV15; j_gene: TRBJ1-5; abundance: -; d_gene: -